This T cell receptor beta chain emerged from a study of OX40 agonist ivuxolimab in advanced cancers. Study-level information: Given to patients was ivuxolimab, an agonistic anti-OX40 (CD134) antibody. Patients were roughly 83% male with ages roughly 20 to 90, mean about 54. Prior therapy, whether anti-PD-1, anti-PD-L1 or anti-CTLA-4, was allowed, and approximately 37% had some. Study findings and constraints: The CD4+ and CD8+ T cells in the blood had expanded clonally by week 6 at 0.1 to 3.0 mg/kg.

This CDR3 contains 15 residues. The germline CDR1 and CDR2 sequences are WNHNN and SYGVQD (reference sequence). V lost 5 bases to trimming and J lost 8 bases, with 19 bases between them. Of note for this clone: Its matching antigen is unknown.

Data came from immunoSEQ multiplex PCR; TCRdb stores just in-frame clones and leaves some out. This table has 65,000 to 90,000 clones, 84% appearing once. V is TRBV10-1 and J is TRBJ2-1; a weak D match, TRBD2 (6 bases). This receptor was taken from an adult with an advanced solid tumor such as melanoma, head and neck, liver or kidney cancer. Source: CD4+ or CD8+ T cells sorted from blood, taken in a trial of the OX40 agonist ivuxolimab. The CDR3 region has the DNA TGCGCCAGCAGTCCCTCGTCGGGGGAAGGTTATGAGCAGTTCTTC. It codes for CASSPSSGEGYEQFF.